The 14 T cell receptor beta chains reported below all come from one sample, sequenced in a study of blood T cell repertoires in COVID-19. Some clones are missing from TCRdb's copy, which holds only in-frame ones; the method was immunoSEQ multiplex PCR. The sample records about 220,000 clones, 82% being singletons. Sequencing was performed on PBMCs or T cells enriched from blood (not recorded which). These receptors were obtained from a woman aged 60 to 75 who had recovered from COVID-19.

This rearrangement joins TRBV2 to TRBJ1-2; 10 nucleotides line up with TRBD1. This CDR3 contains 15 residues. Germline V gene lookup returns CDR1 SNHLY and CDR2 FYNNEI. The V gene end was trimmed by 2 bases and the J gene end by 7 bases; junction bases not matched to a gene: 7. DNA for the CDR3: TGTGCCAGCAGTGAATCTCGACAGGGGGCCGGTGGCTACACCTTC. Translation: CASSESRQGAGGYTF. The complete variable domain, with remaining parts taken from reference TRBV2 and TRBJ1-2, reads EPEVTQTPSHQVTQMGQEVILRCVPISNHLYFYWYRQILGQKVEFLVSFYNNEISEKSEIFDDQFSVERPDGSNFTLKIRSTKLEDSAMYFCASSESRQGAGGYTFGSGTRLTVV.

The chain is built from TRBV10-3 and TRBJ1-3, with D uncertain. The length of the CDR3 is 12 residues. The V end lost 2 bases, the J end lost 6 bases, and 5 bases lay between the germline ends. Germline V gives CDR1 ENHRY, CDR2 SYGVKD. In nucleotides, the CDR3 is TGTGCCATCAGTGAGCGGGTAAACACCATATATTTT. Translation: CAISERVNTIYF.

The chain carries TRBV4-1 and TRBJ2-5; no reliable D call. The CDR3 has 17 residues. V lost 1 base, J lost 1 base, and 16 bases lay in between. The germline V gene has CDR1 MGHRA and CDR2 YSYEKL. The CDR3 region is CASSQVLSRTSQETQYF. In DNA, the CDR3 is TGCGCCAGCAGCCAAGTTCTTTCTCGAACATCCCAAGAGACCCAGTACTTC.

The V call is TRBV10-1, the J call TRBJ2-2; 12 bases map to TRBD1. J was trimmed by 4 bases and V by 2 bases; bases with no gene match: 11. The CDR3 runs to 19 residues. Looked up from germline, CDR1 is WNHNN and CDR2 is SYGVQD (reference sequence). CDR3 coding DNA: TGCGCCAGCAGTGAGGCACCGGGACAGGGGGCATTCGGCACCGGGGAGCTGTTTTTT. This codes for CASSEAPGQGAFGTGELFF.

The chain combines TRBV6-5 with TRBJ2-7, with D uncertain. This CDR3 contains 14 residues. Trimming removed 6 bases at V and 1 base at J, with 13 bases between. Germline V lookup: CDR1 MNHEY, CDR2 SVGAGI. Here the CDR3 DNA reads TGTGCCAGCAGACCAATTGAGTCTTCCTACGAGCAGTACTTC. Its translation is CASRPIESSYEQYF.

The chain couples TRBV29-1 to TRBJ1-2; no definite D call. This CDR3 contains 13 residues. Looked up from germline, CDR1 is SQVTM and CDR2 is ANQGSEA. V was pared by 1 base and J by 7 bases, with 13 bases between. The CDR3 DNA reads as TGCAGCGTTGAAGTTTCGGGTAGTGGTGGCTACACCTTC. Protein product: CSVEVSGSGGYTF.

V and J are TRBV10-2 and TRBJ1-3, with TRBD1 identical over 7 bases. The J segment lost 8 bases and the V segment lost 3 bases, leaving 19 bases of the junction unmatched. CDR1 is WSHSY and CDR2 is SAAADI in the germline V gene. This CDR3 comprises 18 residues. CDR3 sequence: CASSDLQLQGRGDHTIYF. CDR3 nucleotides: TGCGCCAGCAGTGACCTCCAACTACAGGGGCGCGGTGATCACACCATATATTTT.

This clone has more than one count but fewer than ten. The chain combines TRBV11-2 with TRBJ1-1; D perhaps matches TRBD1 (6 bases). The V gene lost 1 base and the J gene lost 3 bases, with 15 bases spanning the gap. The germline V gene encodes CDR1 SGHAT and CDR2 FQNNGV. The CDR3 consists of 16 residues. The chain's CDR3 is CASSLGSGAAYTEAFF. The CDR3 DNA follows: TGTGCCAGCAGCTTAGGGTCAGGGGCTGCGTACACTGAAGCTTTCTTT.

This chain uses TRBV24-1 with TRBJ2-3; 8 bases agree with TRBD2. Germline V gene sequence: CDR1 KGHDR, CDR2 SFDVKD. Trimming cost V 8 bases and J 2 bases; bases outside gene matches: 2. The CDR3 covers 13 residues. CDR3 DNA sequence: TGTGCCACCACGGGGGGGCCCACAGATACGCAGTATTTT. Amino acids: CATTGGPTDTQYF.

This sequence joins TRBV11-1 and TRBJ2-2; tentative D call: TRBD1 (6 bases). Germline values: CDR1 SGHAT, CDR2 FQDESV (reference sequence). The CDR3 length is 15 residues. The ends were cut back, 5 bases at V and 1 base at J, with 11 bases in the middle. CDR3 protein: CASSVQGQNTGELFF. CDR3 nucleotide sequence: TGTGCCAGCAGCGTACAGGGACAGAACACCGGGGAGCTGTTTTTT.

The chain carries TRBV5-1 and TRBJ1-3, with 9 positions matching TRBD1. J gave up 4 bases and V 4 bases, and 15 bases lay outside the gene matches. CDR3 length equals 18 residues. Germline values: CDR1 SGHRS, CDR2 YFSETQ. The CDR3 sequence is CASSLGTGIGRPGNTIYF. Written as DNA, the CDR3 is TGCGCCAGCAGCCTCGGGACAGGGATAGGACGTCCAGGAAACACCATATATTTT.

The chain recombines TRBV5-1 with TRBJ2-3, with a possible D match to TRBD1 (6 bases). The germline V gene has CDR1 SGHRS and CDR2 YFSETQ. The ends were cut back, 2 bases at V and 0 bases at J, with 16 bases in the middle. The length of the CDR3 is 17 residues. The CDR3 DNA follows: TGCGCCAGCAGCTTTACACCTAGACAGGCTAGCACAGATACGCAGTATTTT. Protein: CASSFTPRQASTDTQYF. Using reference TRBV5-1 and TRBJ2-3 for the parts outside the CDR3, the full variable domain is KAGVTQTPRYLIKTRGQQVTLSCSPISGHRSVSWYQQTPGQGLQFLFEYFSETQRNKGNFPGRFSGRQFSNSRSEMNVSTLELGDSALYLCASSFTPRQASTDTQYFGPGTRLTVL.

Concerning this clone itself: Other DNA variants within this sample encode the same CDR3. The J gene is TRBJ2-5, the V gene TRBV9, with D maybe TRBD2 (5 bases). CDR3 length equals 14 residues. V lost 0 bases to trimming and J lost 2 bases, with 8 bases between them. Germline CDR1 SGDLS, CDR2 YYNGEE. The CDR3 region has the DNA TGTGCCAGCAGCGTAGGCACGGGGCAAGAGACCCAGTACTTC. It is translated as CASSVGTGQETQYF.

The rearrangement joins TRBV5-1 to TRBJ2-3; D remains unclear. V gave up 0 bases and J gave up 4 bases, with 6 bases separating them. This CDR3 region has 13 residues. The germline gives CDR1 SGHRS, CDR2 YFSETQ. Written as DNA, the CDR3 is TGCGCCAGCAGCTTGGACCAGGCAGATACGCAGTATTTT. Translated: CASSLDQADTQYF.